This T cell receptor beta chain originates from a study of cytomegalovirus exposure and HLA in healthy donors. Study context: Among around 200 million T cells, an earlier analysis found 90 million to 130 million unique TCR beta sequences. Genotyping of 300 to 450 donors showed that about 83% belonged to the Caucasian-associated ancestry cluster. The study's findings and limits: HLA-A and HLA-B allele assignments for most subjects were reportedly predicted accurately using TCR beta sequences. Being indistinguishable, some V segments were excluded, TRBV6-2 and TRBV6-3 among them.

Notes on this clone: Its antigen is not identified. The junction and the germline gene differ at one end; a read error may be behind it.

The PCR employed 60 Vbeta primers together with 13 Jbeta primers. The repertoire was sequenced with immunoSEQ multiplex PCR; TCRdb's copy has only in-frame clones and lacks some. The sample has 140,000 to 150,000 clones; approximately 78% are singletons. Germline V lookup: CDR1 SEHNR, CDR2 FQNEAQ (reference sequence). The CDR3 sequence is 13 residues long. The gene calls are TRBV7-9 and TRBJ2-7; TRBD2 agrees at 7 bases. Sequencing was carried out using PBMCs. This clonotype was sampled from a man aged 35 to 55 in good health and CMV-seropositive. CDR3 sequence reads: CSSSLALAREQYF. CDR3 bases: TGTTCCAGCAGCTTAGCACTAGCGAGGGAGCAGTACTTC.